This TCR beta chain was found in a study of T cell repertoires in cytomegalovirus infection. Study-wide background: CMV infection together with matching HLA type was indicated by public TCR beta signatures. Study outcomes and limitations: In two of eight donors, the top clonotype was HLA-C-restricted CMV-specific.

TCRdb independently ran MiXCR on the reads; one entry per CDR3 protein. The sample has 650,000 to 900,000 distinct CDR3 sequences; about 30% are singletons. The CDR3 has 13 residues. Germline CDR1 reads SGHTA; CDR2 reads FQGTGA. V was shortened by 1 base and J by 7 bases, with 10 bases between the two germline ends. With respect to this clonotype: Antigen: not known.

V usage is TRBV7-3 and J usage is TRBJ1-1, with TRBD1 as a possible D gene (6 bases). The origin of this receptor is a human donor in good health (CMV status not recorded). Some clones in this sample may be carry-over from other donors' samples. The sequencing here drew on cultured CD8+ T cells from PBMCs, taken from culture after CMV antigen stimulation. The CDR3 loop reads CASSLRGGHEAFF. CDR3 nucleotide sequence: TGTGCCAGCAGCTTAAGGGGGGGGCATGAAGCTTTCTTT.